This section outlines one TCR beta chain sequence together with its context. The record originates from a study of blood T cell repertoires in COVID-19. Using immunoSEQ multiplex PCR, the repertoire was profiled, and TCRdb retains in-frame clones only, with some absent. The repertoire holds some 260,000 clones, 75% to 90% seen once, with roughly a tenth in the top ten. The V end was cut by 4 bases, the J end by 7 bases, with 16 bases between. CDR3 length: 14 residues. Per germline, CDR1 LGHDT and CDR2 YNNKEL (reference sequence). The chain couples TRBV3-1 (or the pseudogene TRBV3-2) to TRBJ1-2, with D possibly matching TRBD1 (6 bases). Input material: peripheral blood. The receptor was derived from a woman in her sixties or seventies with COVID-19, enrolled during active disease. The CDR3 sequence: CASSRGSVGAGYTF. CDR3 DNA sequence: TGTGCCAGCAGCCGAGGCAGTGTGGGGGCTGGCTACACCTTC.